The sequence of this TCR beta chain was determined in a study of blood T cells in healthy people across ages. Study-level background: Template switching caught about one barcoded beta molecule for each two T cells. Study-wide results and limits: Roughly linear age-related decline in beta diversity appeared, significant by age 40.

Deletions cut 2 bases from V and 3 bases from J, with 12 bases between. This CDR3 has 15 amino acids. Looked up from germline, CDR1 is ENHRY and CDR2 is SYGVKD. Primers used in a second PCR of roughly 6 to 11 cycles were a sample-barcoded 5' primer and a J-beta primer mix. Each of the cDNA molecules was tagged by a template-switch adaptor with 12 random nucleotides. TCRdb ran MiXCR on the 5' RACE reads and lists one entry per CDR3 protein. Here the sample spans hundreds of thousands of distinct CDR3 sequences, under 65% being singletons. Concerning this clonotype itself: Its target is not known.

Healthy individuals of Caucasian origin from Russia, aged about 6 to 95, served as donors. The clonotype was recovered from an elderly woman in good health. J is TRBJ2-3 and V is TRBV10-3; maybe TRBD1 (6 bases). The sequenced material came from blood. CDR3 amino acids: CAISEKLGGTDTQYF. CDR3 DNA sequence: TGTGCCATCAGTGAGAAATTAGGGGGAACAGATACGCAGTATTTT.